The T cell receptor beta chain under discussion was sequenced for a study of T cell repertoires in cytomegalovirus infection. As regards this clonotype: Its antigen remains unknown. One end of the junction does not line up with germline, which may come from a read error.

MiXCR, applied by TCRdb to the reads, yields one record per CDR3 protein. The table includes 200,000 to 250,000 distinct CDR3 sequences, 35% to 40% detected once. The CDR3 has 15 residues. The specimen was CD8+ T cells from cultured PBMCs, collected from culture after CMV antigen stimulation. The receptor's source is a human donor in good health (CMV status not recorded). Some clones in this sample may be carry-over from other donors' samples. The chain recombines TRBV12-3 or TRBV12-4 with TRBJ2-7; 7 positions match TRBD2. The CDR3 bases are TGTCCCAGCAGTTTAGGCCTAGCGGAGGTCTACGAGCAGTACTTC. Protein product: CPSSLGLAEVYEQYF.